One T cell receptor beta chain is described in this entry. Through a sample-barcoded 5' primer and a J-beta primer mix, a second PCR was run for 7 to 11 cycles. A single record per CDR3 protein comes from TCRdb applying MiXCR to the 5' RACE reads. Of more than 900,000 distinct CDR3 sequences in the sample, 20% to 25% were seen once. Each donor was a healthy Caucasian individual from Russia, aged about 6 to 95. This specimen belongs to a study of blood T cells in healthy people across ages. This CDR3 is 15 amino acids long. Germline CDR1 MNHEY, CDR2 SMNVEV (reference sequence). Trimming at V came to 8 bases and at J to 8 bases, leaving 14 bases not matched to a gene. The data also belong to a second study, concerning T cells of mothers and their children. This second study notes: Donors were three healthy Caucasian mothers and their six children. Normalized overlap was always slightly, never significantly, higher in related than unrelated mother-child pairs.

This chain links TRBV27 with TRBJ1-4; TRBD1 agrees at 7 bases. The sequenced material came from blood. The TCR was taken from a girl aged 2 to 10 in good health. In nucleotides, the CDR3 is TGTGCCAGCCCGAGATCGACAGGGAGGGGAGAAAAACTGTTTTTT. Its protein product is CASPRSTGRGEKLFF.